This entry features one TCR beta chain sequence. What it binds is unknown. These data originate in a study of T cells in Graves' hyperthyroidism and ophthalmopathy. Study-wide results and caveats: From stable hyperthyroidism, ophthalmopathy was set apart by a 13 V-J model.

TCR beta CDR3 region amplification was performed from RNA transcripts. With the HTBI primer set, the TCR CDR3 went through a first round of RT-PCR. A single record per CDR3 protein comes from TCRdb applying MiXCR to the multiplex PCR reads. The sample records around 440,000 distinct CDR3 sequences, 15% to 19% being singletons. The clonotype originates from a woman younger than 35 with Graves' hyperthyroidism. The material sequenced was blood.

CDR3 coding DNA: TGTGCCAGCTCCCTCTTACAGAGTCCCCCGGACACCCAGTACTTC. The encoded protein is CASSLLQSPPDTQYF. The rearrangement joins TRBV18 to TRBJ2-5, with D unresolved. Germline values: CDR1 KGHSH, CDR2 LQKENI. With 6 bases removed from V and 8 bases from J, the gap between germline ends came to 22 bases. This CDR3 has 15 amino acids.